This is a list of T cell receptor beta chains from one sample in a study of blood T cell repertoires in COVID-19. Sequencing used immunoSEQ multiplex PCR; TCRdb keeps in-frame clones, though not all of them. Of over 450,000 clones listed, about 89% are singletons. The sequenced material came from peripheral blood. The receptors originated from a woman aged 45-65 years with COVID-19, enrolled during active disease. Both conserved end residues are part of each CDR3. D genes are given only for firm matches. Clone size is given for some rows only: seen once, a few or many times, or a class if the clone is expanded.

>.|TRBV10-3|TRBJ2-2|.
TGTGCCATCAGTGGGAGCACCGGGGAGCTGTTTTTT
CAISGSTGELFF
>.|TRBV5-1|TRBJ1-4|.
TGCGCCAGCAGCTCCGGGGTATACGGAAATGAAAAACTGTTTTTT
CASSSGVYGNEKLFF
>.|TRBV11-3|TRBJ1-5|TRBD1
TGTGCCAGCGGGTACAGGGGGCAACAACAGCCCCAGCATTTT
CASGYRGQQQPQHF
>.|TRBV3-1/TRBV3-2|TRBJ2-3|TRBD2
TGTGCCAGCAGCCAGACTAGCGGGAGCACAGATACGCAGTATTTT
CASSQTSGSTDTQYF
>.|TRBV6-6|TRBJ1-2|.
TGTGCCAGCAGTCGGGGAGGGGAAAGAGGGAACTATGGCTACACCTTC
CASSRGGERGNYGYTF
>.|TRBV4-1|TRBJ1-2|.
TGCGCCAGTCGTACAGACAGGAGTTCTAACTATGGCTACACCTTC
CASRTDRSSNYGYTF
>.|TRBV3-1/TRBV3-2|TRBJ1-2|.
TGTGCCAGCAGCCAAGCGGGGGAGGTATATGGCTACACCTTC
CASSQAGEVYGYTF
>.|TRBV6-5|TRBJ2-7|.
TGTGCCATCGGAGCAGGGGTGGGCGAGCAGTACTTC
CAIGAGVGEQYF
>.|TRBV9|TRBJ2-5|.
TGTGCCAGCAGCGTAGGGGCTAGCTGGCCAGAGACCCAGTACTTC
CASSVGASWPETQYF
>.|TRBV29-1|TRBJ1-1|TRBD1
TGCAGCGTTTCTTACAGGGGGCGCGCTGAAGCTTTCTTT
CSVSYRGRAEAFF
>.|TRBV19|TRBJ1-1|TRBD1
TGTGCCAGTAGTATTAGGGGGCCGGACACTGAAGCTTTCTTT
CASSIRGPDTEAFF
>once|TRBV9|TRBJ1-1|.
TGTGCCAGCAGCACCCGGTGGGGCAGCGAAGCTTTCTTT
CASSTRWGSEAFF
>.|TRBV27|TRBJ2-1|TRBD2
TGTGCCAGCAGTTTGGATAGCGGGGGACTTTACAATGAGCAGTTCTTC
CASSLDSGGLYNEQFF
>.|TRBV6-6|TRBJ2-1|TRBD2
TGTGCCAGCAGTTATTCCGGACTAGCGCTGTACAATGAGCAGTTCTTC
CASSYSGLALYNEQFF
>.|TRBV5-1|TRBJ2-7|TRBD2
TGCGCCAGTGGACTAGCGGGGTTCTACGAGCAGTACTTC
CASGLAGFYEQYF
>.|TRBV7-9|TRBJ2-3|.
TGTGCCAGCAGCTTATCAGGGAGCACAGATACGCAGTATTTT
CASSLSGSTDTQYF
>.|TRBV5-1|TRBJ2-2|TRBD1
TGCGCCAGCAGCCTACGTCCCGGGACAGGGGCAGGGACCGGGGAGCTGTTTTTT
CASSLRPGTGAGTGELFF
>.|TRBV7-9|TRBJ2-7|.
TGTGCCAGCAGCTTAATTTTGGACTATTCCTACGAGCAGTACTTC
CASSLILDYSYEQYF
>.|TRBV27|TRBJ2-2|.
TGTGCCAGCAGTTTAGCAGGCACCGGGGAGCTGTTTTTT
CASSLAGTGELFF
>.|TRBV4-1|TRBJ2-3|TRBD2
TGCGCCAGCAGCCAACTCGGGGGGGCAGATACGCAGTATTTT
CASSQLGGADTQYF
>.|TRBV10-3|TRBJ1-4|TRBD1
TGTGCCGTCTTCGACAGGGTGGATGAAAAACTGTTTTTT
CAVFDRVDEKLFF
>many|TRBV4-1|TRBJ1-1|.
TGCGCCAGCAGCCAGGCCCAACAGGGATTGAACACTGAAGCTTTCTTT
CASSQAQQGLNTEAFF
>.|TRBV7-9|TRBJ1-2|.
TGTGCCACAGGCGGGGGGTCACGCTACACCTTC
CATGGGSRYTF
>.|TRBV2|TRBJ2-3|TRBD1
TGTGCCAGCAGTCCCAGGGGGTATACGCAGTATTTT
CASSPRGYTQYF
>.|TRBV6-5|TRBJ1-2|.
TGTGCCAGCAGATCCGGGACACACTATGGCTACACCTTC
CASRSGTHYGYTF
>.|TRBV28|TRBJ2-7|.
TGTGCCAGCAGTTTGAGGCCCATGGAGCAGTACTTC
CASSLRPMEQYF
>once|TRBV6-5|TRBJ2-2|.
TGTGCCAGCAGTCCAGGGTTAGACACCGGGGAGCTGTTTTTT
CASSPGLDTGELFF
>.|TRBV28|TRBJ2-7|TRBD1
TGTGCCAGCAACGCTGCGGGGACAGGGGGTTCCTACGAGCAGTACTTC
CASNAAGTGGSYEQYF
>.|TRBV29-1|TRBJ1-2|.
TGCAGCGTTGAGCAGGGGAAATATGGCTACACCTTC
CSVEQGKYGYTF
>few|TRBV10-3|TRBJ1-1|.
TGTGCCATCAGGGGGACTAACACTGAAGCTTTCTTT
CAIRGTNTEAFF
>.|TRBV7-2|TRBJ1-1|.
TGTGCCAGCAGCTTTCTAGGACAGTTCATGAACACTGAAGCTTTCTTT
CASSFLGQFMNTEAFF
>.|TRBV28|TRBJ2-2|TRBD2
TGTGCCAGCAGTTTAACCCACGGGCTAGCGGGGACCGGGGAGCTGTTTTTT
CASSLTHGLAGTGELFF
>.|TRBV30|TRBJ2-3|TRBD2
TGTGCCTGGAAACGTCGGGGGGGCCTTGCAGATACGCAGTATTTT
CAWKRRGGLADTQYF
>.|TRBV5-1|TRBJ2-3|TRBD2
TGCGCCAGCACTCCGGGCGGGGGACTTCGTGGCACAGATACGCAGTATTTT
CASTPGGGLRGTDTQYF
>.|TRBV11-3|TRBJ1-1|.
TGTGCCAGCAGCTTAGATCAGGACACTGAAGCTTTCTTT
CASSLDQDTEAFF
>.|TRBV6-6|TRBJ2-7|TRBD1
TGTGCCAGCAGTTACTCGCGACAGGGGAGCTCCTACGAGCAGTACTTC
CASSYSRQGSSYEQYF
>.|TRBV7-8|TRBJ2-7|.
TGTGCCAGCAGCTCCTCTGGGGGGTCCGAGCAGTACTTC
CASSSSGGSEQYF
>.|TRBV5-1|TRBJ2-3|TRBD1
TGCGCCAGCAACCAGGGGGGCACAGATACGCAGTATTTT
CASNQGGTDTQYF
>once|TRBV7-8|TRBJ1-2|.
TGTGCCAGCAGCTTAGTCGTGTATCCGGTAAACTATGGCTACACCTTC
CASSLVVYPVNYGYTF
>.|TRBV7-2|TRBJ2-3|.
TGTGCCAGCACCGACAGGTGGTTTACCACAGATACGCAGTATTTT
CASTDRWFTTDTQYF